These 26 T cell receptor beta chains originate from one sample sequenced in a study of CD8 T cells in Susac syndrome. An input of 0.5 to 1 ug of RNA was subjected to reverse transcription using random hexamers. TCRdb reprocessed the immunoSEQ multiplex PCR reads with MiXCR, giving one entry per CDR3 protein. The sample comprises some 220,000 distinct CDR3 sequences, approximately 95% of which are singletons, and roughly 0.1% rests with the top ten. The sequenced sample was CD4+ T cells from PBMCs. Every receptor here comes from a human donor with multiple sclerosis.

This clonotype appeared a few times. The chain joins TRBV20-1 to TRBJ2-7; D gene ambiguous. In germline, CDR1 is DFQATT, CDR2 SNEGSKA (reference sequence). The CDR3 length is 12 residues. The ends were cut back, 5 bases at V and 0 bases at J, with 8 bases in the middle. The CDR3 loop reads CSAGRSSYEQYF. The CDR3 DNA reads TGCAGTGCTGGCAGGAGCTCCTACGAGCAGTACTTC.

The J gene is TRBJ1-2, the V gene TRBV12-3 or TRBV12-4, with 9 positions matching TRBD1. Trimming removed 3 bases from V and 7 bases from J; junction bases left unmatched: 3. The CDR3 has 13 residues. CDR3 region: CASSFRDRVGYTF. The CDR3 coding sequence is TGTGCCAGCAGTTTCCGGGACAGGGTTGGCTACACCTTC.

The chain links TRBV24-1 to TRBJ1-2, with D hard to call. Germline V lookup: CDR1 KGHDR, CDR2 SFDVKD. Trimming stripped 6 bases from V and 4 bases from J, with 11 bases between. This CDR3 is 13 amino acids long. The CDR3 bases are TGTGCCACCAGTAAAAACAGCTTCTATGGCTACACCTTC. Residues: CATSKNSFYGYTF.

CDR3 bases: TGCAGCGCTTCAACGACTAGCGCCTCCTACGAGCAGTACTTC. As protein: CSASTTSASYEQYF. The gene calls are TRBV29-1 and TRBJ2-7; 8 nucleotides match TRBD2. Looked up from germline, CDR1 is SQVTM and CDR2 is ANQGSEA. The CDR3 contains 14 residues. The V segment lost 7 bases and the J segment 0 bases; nucleotides outside the gene matches: 8.

The chain joins TRBV7-9 to TRBJ2-1, with TRBD2 matching over 12 bases. J lost 3 bases, V lost 5 bases, and 8 bases had no gene match. From germline, CDR1 is SEHNR and CDR2 FQNEAQ (reference sequence). This CDR3 is built from 17 residues. The CDR3 region is CASSPQTSGSNYNEQFF. The CDR3 nucleotides are TGTGCCAGCAGCCCGCAGACTAGCGGGAGTAACTACAATGAGCAGTTCTTC. Based on the CDR3 plus reference TRBV7-9 and TRBJ2-1, the full variable domain is DTGVSQNPRHKITKRGQNVTFRCDPISEHNRLYWYRQTLGQGPEFLTYFQNEAQLEKSRLLSDRFSAERPKGSFSTLEIQRTEQGDSAMYLCASSPQTSGSNYNEQFFGPGTRLTVL.

The CDR3 DNA follows: TGCAGCGCGATTGCAAACTACAATGAGCAGTTCTTC. As protein: CSAIANYNEQFF. This rearrangement joins TRBV20-1 to TRBJ2-1; no clear D. This CDR3 has 12 residues. The germline V gene encodes CDR1 DFQATT and CDR2 SNEGSKA (reference sequence).

The V gene is TRBV10-3, the J gene TRBJ2-5, with D perhaps given as TRBD1 or TRBD2 (5 bases each). The CDR3 loop spans 13 amino acids. V was clipped by 4 bases and J by 2 bases, with 8 bases between them. The germline V gene has CDR1 ENHRY and CDR2 SYGVKD. CDR3 loop: CAISGGVQETQYF. The DNA of the CDR3 is TGTGCCATCAGTGGAGGGGTTCAAGAGACCCAGTACTTC.

The chain couples TRBV15 to TRBJ1-5; 9 bases agree with TRBD1. Trimming took 6 bases from V and 2 from J; bases not matched to a gene: 5. Germline V CDR1 and CDR2: LNHNV, YYDKDF (reference sequence). This CDR3 is 15 amino acids long. CDR3 DNA: TGTGCCACCAGATTGGGGGACAGGGGCAATCAGCCCCAGCATTTT. This codes for CATRLGDRGNQPQHF.

J is TRBJ1-2 and V is TRBV7-9; D might be TRBD1 (5 bases). CDR3 length: 15 amino acids. Germline V lookup: CDR1 SEHNR, CDR2 FQNEAQ (reference sequence). V lost 4 bases to trimming and J lost 2 bases, with 14 bases between them. CDR3 protein: CASSSLNQGNYGYTF. The CDR3 nucleotides read TGTGCCAGCAGCTCCCTGAACCAGGGCAACTATGGCTACACCTTC.

This clonotype was recorded only once. The rearrangement joins TRBV10-3 to TRBJ1-1; D possibly corresponds to TRBD1 (6 bases). Trimming removed 2 bases at V and 1 base at J, with 8 bases between. The CDR3 is 14 residues long. Germline-derived CDR1 and CDR2 are ENHRY and SYGVKD. The CDR3 is CAISEAGANTEAFF. DNA for the CDR3: TGTGCCATCAGTGAGGCAGGGGCGAACACTGAAGCTTTCTTT.

The V call is TRBV20-1, the J call TRBJ2-1; possibly TRBD2 for D (5 bases). The germline V and J ends were trimmed by 6 bases and 7 bases, with 10 bases remaining between them. Germline V gene sequence: CDR1 DFQATT, CDR2 SNEGSKA (reference sequence). This CDR3 has 11 amino acids. CDR3 bases: TGCAGTGCCCGTACTAGGAATGAGCAGTTCTTC. Translation: CSARTRNEQFF.

CDR3 coding DNA: TGTGCCAGCAGGGTAACAGGGGGCCAAAACACTGAAGCTTTCTTT. Its protein is CASRVTGGQNTEAFF. The gene calls are TRBV5-4 and TRBJ1-1; 9 bases fit TRBD1. The germline V gene encodes CDR1 SGHNT and CDR2 YYREEE (reference sequence). J gave up 2 bases and V 5 bases, and 7 bases lay outside the gene matches. This CDR3 contains 15 residues.

The chain has TRBV5-1 and TRBJ2-3, with 7 bases that match TRBD2. This CDR3 contains 17 residues. Trimming cost V 0 bases and J 5 bases; bases outside gene matches: 12. Germline V gene lookup returns CDR1 SGHRS and CDR2 YFSETQ. CDR3 in DNA: TGCGCCAGCAGCTTGGCCGTCACGGGAGGCCGAAGAGATACGCAGTATTTT. This translates into CASSLAVTGGRRDTQYF.

The CDR3 here is CASSRDRSQETQYF. The CDR3 nucleotides read TGTGCCAGCAGTCGGGACAGGAGCCAAGAGACCCAGTACTTC. V usage is TRBV2 and J usage is TRBJ2-5, with 8 bases that match TRBD1. With 5 bases clipped from V and 1 base from J, the junction kept 3 bases outside the gene matches. Germline V gives CDR1 SNHLY, CDR2 FYNNEI. This CDR3 has 14 amino acids.

This clonotype appeared a single time. CDR3 in DNA: TGTGCCAGCAGCAAGAACTCGGGACTAGCGGGAGATACGCAGTATTTT. Translated, it gives CASSKNSGLAGDTQYF. This chain links TRBV7-2 with TRBJ2-3, with TRBD2 matching 12 bases. V lost 5 bases, J lost 5 bases, and 8 bases stayed unmatched. This CDR3 is 16 amino acids long. Germline-derived CDR1 and CDR2 are SGHTA and FQGNSA.

This clonotype was seen only once. J is TRBJ1-2 and V is TRBV5-1, with 8 bases matching TRBD1. The CDR3 length is 15 residues. Germline V gives CDR1 SGHRS, CDR2 YFSETQ. V shed 3 bases and J 7 bases; nucleotides not matched to a gene: 11. CDR3 in amino acids: CASSSPGQALIGYTF. The CDR3 DNA follows: TGCGCCAGCAGCTCGCCGGGACAGGCTTTAATTGGCTACACCTTC.

This clonotype was picked up a small number of times. This chain uses TRBV9 with TRBJ2-3, with no clear D. V was trimmed by 2 bases and J by 3 bases, leaving 4 bases between them. CDR3 length: 12 amino acids. Germline CDR1 reads SGDLS; CDR2 reads YYNGEE. CDR3 DNA sequence: TGTGCCAGCAGCGTTGGGACAGATACGCAGTATTTT. Residues: CASSVGTDTQYF.

The V gene is TRBV6-6, the J gene TRBJ1-2; tentative D call: TRBD1 (5 bases). The germline V gene has CDR1 MNHNY and CDR2 SVGAGI (reference sequence). CDR3 length equals 14 residues. V was cut by 5 bases and J by 4 bases, with 14 bases left in between. The DNA of the CDR3 is TGTGCCAGCAGTCCTACCGGGACCATCTATGGCTACACCTTC. Protein sequence: CASSPTGTIYGYTF.

In regard to this clonotype: A read error may account for a junction end that differs from germline. DNA of the CDR3: TGTGCCAGCAGCTTCCCGGATGGACACGTCGTCTTC. Residues: CASSFPDGHVVF. The chain joins TRBV12-3 or TRBV12-4 to TRBJ2-7, with D possibly TRBD1 on 5 matching bases. The CDR3 spans 12 residues.

This clonotype has only a few counts. This chain connects TRBV20-1 to TRBJ1-1, with unresolved D. The V gene's germline CDR1 is DFQATT and CDR2 SNEGSKA (reference sequence). CDR3 size: 13 residues. Between the trimmed V and J ends, which lost 5 bases and 4 bases, there was a span of 14 bases. The CDR3 loop is CSALKGGGTEAFF. CDR3 bases: TGCAGTGCTTTAAAGGGAGGTGGCACTGAAGCTTTCTTT.

This chain uses TRBV12-3 or TRBV12-4 with TRBJ2-7; 11 positions match TRBD1. The CDR3 runs 14 residues. The V gene end was trimmed by 5 bases and the J gene end by 9 bases; junction bases not matched to a gene: 9. DNA of the CDR3: TGTGCCAGCAGTGGCGACGGACAGGGGGCTGGGCAGTACTTC. Translated, it gives CASSGDGQGAGQYF.

The gene calls are TRBV4-2 and TRBJ2-1, with 9 bases aligning to TRBD2. Trimming at V came to 2 bases and at J to 5 bases, leaving 4 bases not matched to a gene. This CDR3 comprises 15 residues. Germline assignment: CDR1 LGHNA and CDR2 YNFKEQ. CDR3 loop: CASSQRLAVHNEQFF. CDR3 nucleotide sequence: TGTGCCAGCAGCCAAAGACTAGCGGTACACAATGAGCAGTTCTTC.

The chain couples TRBV20-1 to TRBJ2-7, with D perhaps TRBD1 or TRBD2 (6 bases each). The CDR3 is 13 residues long. Per germline, CDR1 DFQATT and CDR2 SNEGSKA (reference sequence). Trimming removed 1 base at V and 4 bases at J, with 11 bases between. CDR3 sequence (DNA): TGCAGTGCTAGAGTGGGGGGCATATACGAGCAGTACTTC. Translating it yields CSARVGGIYEQYF.

This clonotype was seen a few times. The V gene is TRBV5-4, the J gene TRBJ2-5, with D tentatively TRBD1 or TRBD2 (5 bases each). The CDR3 loop spans 13 amino acids. V was trimmed by 3 bases and J by 5 bases, leaving 11 bases between them. Germline V gene data show CDR1 as SGHNT and CDR2 as YYREEE (reference sequence). CDR3 DNA sequence: TGTGCCAGCAGCTCCGGGGCGGGCGAGACCCAGTACTTC. As protein: CASSSGAGETQYF.

The chain is built from TRBV4-2 and TRBJ2-7, with TRBD2 matching 15 bases. From germline, CDR1 is LGHNA and CDR2 YNFKEQ. The length of the CDR3 is 17 residues. Losses at the gene ends were 1 base for V and 9 bases for J; bases not matched to a gene: 10. CDR3 sequence: CASSQGGLAGGPPVQYF. The CDR3 DNA sequence: TGTGCCAGCAGCCAAGGGGGACTAGCGGGAGGCCCTCCGGTGCAGTACTTC.

This chain connects TRBV13 to TRBJ2-7, with 10 bases matching TRBD2. The CDR3 covers 17 residues. Germline CDR1 is PRHDT and CDR2 is FYEKMQ (reference sequence). V lost 5 bases to trimming and J lost 12 bases; unmatched junction nucleotides: 22. The CDR3, as DNA: TGTGCCAGCAGCCCCGGGTCCCTTCGTCGTAGCGGGGGGCGTAGGTACTTC. Translating gives CASSPGSLRRSGGRRYF.